The next 5 T cell receptor beta chains were all read from a single sample in a study of T cell responses to AZD1222 COVID-19 vaccine. Sequencing used immunoSEQ multiplex PCR; TCRdb keeps in-frame clones, though not all of them. The table has around 56,000 clones, roughly 90% seen once; the top ten hold about 14%. This specimen was peripheral blood, taken 28 days after the second AZD1222 dose. Every receptor here comes from an adult who received the AZD1222 COVID-19 vaccine.

This rearrangement joins TRBV5-8 to TRBJ1-5, with 8 bases identical to TRBD1. Per the germline V gene, CDR1 is SGHTS and CDR2 is YDEGEE. This CDR3 has 16 residues. Losses at the gene ends were 4 bases for V and 3 bases for J; bases not matched to a gene: 9. The DNA for the CDR3 is TGTGCCAGCAGCCCTGGACAGGGCATCGACAATCAGCCCCAGCATTTT. Translation gives CASSPGQGIDNQPQHF.

The chain joins TRBV5-1 to TRBJ2-3; 12 nucleotides match TRBD2. The CDR3 covers 15 residues. After removal of 7 bases from V and 0 bases from J, the junction contained 3 bases not matched to a gene. Germline CDR1 SGHRS, CDR2 YFSETQ. In nucleotides, the CDR3 is TGCGCCAGCCGACTAGCGGGAGCTAGCACAGATACGCAGTATTTT. Amino acids: CASRLAGASTDTQYF. The complete variable domain, with remaining parts taken from reference TRBV5-1 and TRBJ2-3, reads KAGVTQTPRYLIKTRGQQVTLSCSPISGHRSVSWYQQTPGQGLQFLFEYFSETQRNKGNFPGRFSGRQFSNSRSEMNVSTLELGDSALYLCASRLAGASTDTQYFGPGTRLTVL.

The J gene is TRBJ1-2, the V gene TRBV11-3, with 9 nucleotides matching TRBD1. CDR1 SGHNT and CDR2 YENEEA come from the germline V gene. V lost 5 bases to trimming and J lost 4 bases; unmatched junction nucleotides: 2. The CDR3 is 13 residues long. For the CDR3, the DNA is TGTGCCAGCAGCCAGACAGGGGGCTATGGCTACACCTTC. Protein: CASSQTGGYGYTF.

V and J are TRBV28 and TRBJ1-2, with TRBD1 as a possible D gene (6 bases). Per the germline V gene, CDR1 is MDHEN and CDR2 is SYDVKM. Trimming took 3 bases from V and 8 from J, leaving 13 bases between them. The CDR3 runs to 13 residues. CDR3 in amino acids: CASSLWGGGGYTF. CDR3 sequence (DNA): TGTGCCAGCAGTTTGTGGGGAGGGGGAGGCTACACCTTC.

V usage is TRBV5-5 and J usage is TRBJ2-5, with TRBD2 as a possible D gene (6 bases). The ends were cut back, 0 bases at V and 2 bases at J, with 11 bases in the middle. Germline values: CDR1 SGHKS, CDR2 YYEKEE (reference sequence). The CDR3 has 15 residues. This chain's CDR3 is CASSLDLAVQETQYF. CDR3 DNA sequence: TGTGCCAGCAGCTTGGATTTAGCGGTACAAGAGACCCAGTACTTC.